This T cell receptor (beta chain) was recovered during a study of cytomegalovirus exposure and HLA in healthy donors. The study's findings and limits: Published work reported that the classifier diagnosed cytomegalovirus status with high specificity and sensitivity.

J lost 6 bases, V lost 3 bases, and 5 bases had no gene match. This CDR3 has 14 amino acids. Germline values: CDR1 WSHSY, CDR2 SAAADI. On this clone: No antigen is known for it.

Each of the donors was a healthy bone marrow donor. A multiplex PCR was run with 60 Vbeta primers and 13 Jbeta primers. The method was immunoSEQ multiplex PCR; TCRdb's version includes in-frame clones alone and lacks a portion of them. The sample carries about 120,000 clones, 80% to 90% recorded once. The chain has TRBV10-2 and TRBJ1-5; 7 positions agree with TRBD1. This receptor was taken from a man aged 40-49 years in good health and CMV-seronegative. The sequenced material came from PBMCs. CDR3: CASSDRTGSQPQHF. The CDR3 DNA reads TGCGCCAGCAGTGATAGGACAGGAAGTCAGCCCCAGCATTTT.